This T cell receptor (beta chain) was sequenced for a study of T cell repertoires in cytomegalovirus infection. Study context: Peptides in the study included HLA-C-restricted and HLA-B-restricted CMV epitopes.

The CDR3 has 12 amino acids. Germline loops: CDR1 DFQATT, CDR2 SNEGSKA (reference sequence). Trimming left V 4 bases short and J 3 bases short, with 10 bases between. Study results and limitations: HLA-C-restricted TCR beta clonotypes specific for CMV led the ex vivo response.

TCRdb itself ran the reads through MiXCR, one entry per CDR3 protein. The table records about 700,000 distinct CDR3 sequences, 30% to 40% of them present only once. Worth noting for this clonotype: The target antigen is unknown.

The origin of this receptor is a human donor in good health (CMV status not recorded). Some clones in this sample may be carry-over from other donors' samples. This sequence joins TRBV20-1 and TRBJ2-7; D might be TRBD2 (6 bases). The sample in question was cultured PBMCs, obtained from culture after CMV antigen stimulation. CDR3 amino acids: CSATGTVYEQYF. In DNA form, the CDR3 reads TGCAGTGCTACCGGGACTGTCTACGAGCAGTACTTC.